A single sample is the source of the 27 T cell receptor beta chains below, sequenced in a study of blood T cells in healthy people across ages. A second roughly 7 to 12 cycle PCR used barcoded and J-beta primers. Via MiXCR, TCRdb re-called the 5' RACE reads, giving one row per CDR3 protein. The sample shows some 1.1 million distinct CDR3 sequences, 35% to 40% of them seen only once. The sequenced sample was blood. The receptor source for this set is a man aged 18 to 30 in good health.

V usage is TRBV4-3 and J usage is TRBJ1-6; D not resolved. Trimming cost V 0 bases and J 7 bases, with 7 bases left between them. The CDR3 has 14 amino acids. Germline V lookup: CDR1 LGHNA, CDR2 YSLEER. The CDR3 loop is CASSQDLPNSPLHF. The CDR3, as DNA: TGCGCCAGCAGCCAAGATCTGCCGAATTCACCCCTCCACTTT.

V usage is TRBV20-1 and J usage is TRBJ2-3, with TRBD2 identical over 10 bases. The ends lost 2 bases at V and 2 bases at J; junction bases unmatched: 1. The CDR3 loop spans 14 amino acids. Germline V gene lookup returns CDR1 DFQATT and CDR2 SNEGSKA (reference sequence). The CDR3 coding sequence is TGCAGTGCTAGACTAGCGGGGGTCACAGATACGCAGTATTTT. This gives the protein CSARLAGVTDTQYF.

Comments on this clonotype: A much larger clone differs from this one at a single base, so this may be a read error. The rearrangement links TRBV6-2 or TRBV6-3 to TRBJ2-3, with 13 bases fitting TRBD2. Germline V gives CDR1 MNHEY, CDR2 SVGEGT. The junction had 2 bases not matched to a gene; V was cut back by 6 bases and J by 5 bases. This CDR3 is 14 amino acids long. CDR3 sequence reads: CASRGLAGKDTQYF. The CDR3 nucleotides read TGTGCCAGCAGGGGACTAGCGGGGAAAGATACGCAGTATTTT.

Concerning this clonotype itself: Germline and junction disagree at one end, which may indicate a read error. The chain is built from TRBV5-1 and TRBJ2-1; D remains ambiguous. The CDR3 runs to 13 residues. Germline V gene lookup returns CDR1 SGHRS and CDR2 YFSETQ. CDR3 DNA sequence: TGCACCAGCAGCTTATGGAGCTACAATGAGCAGTTCTTC. Translation: CTSSLWSYNEQFF.

This chain connects TRBV2 to TRBJ1-1, with TRBD1 matching 7 bases. The J segment lost 3 bases and the V segment lost 6 bases, leaving 4 bases of the junction unmatched. Germline CDR1 SNHLY, CDR2 FYNNEI. The CDR3 spans 13 residues. CDR3 sequence reads: CASSGQEDTEAFF. The CDR3 nucleotides are TGTGCCAGCAGCGGACAGGAGGACACTGAAGCTTTCTTT.

The chain couples TRBV3-1 to TRBJ2-1, with 11 positions matching TRBD2. V shed 3 bases and J 8 bases; nucleotides not matched to a gene: 3. This CDR3 is built from 14 residues. The germline gives CDR1 LGHDT, CDR2 YNNKEL (reference sequence). In DNA form, the CDR3 reads TGTGCCAGCAGCCACCTAGCGGGGGGCCATGAGCAGTTCTTC. This encodes CASSHLAGGHEQFF.

In its sample, this clonotype was seen a few times. The V gene is TRBV24-1, the J gene TRBJ2-3, with 8 bases that match TRBD2. The V segment lost 3 bases and the J segment 5 bases; nucleotides outside the gene matches: 9. CDR1 is KGHDR and CDR2 is SFDVKD in the germline V gene. This CDR3 is 16 amino acids long. This CDR3 is CATSDKRGSAQDTQYF. DNA of the CDR3: TGTGCCACCAGTGATAAGCGGGGGTCAGCACAAGATACGCAGTATTTT.

With regard to this clonotype: With a much larger clone just one base away, this may be a read error. The rearrangement joins TRBV20-1 to TRBJ1-2; D is undetermined. This CDR3 is built from 13 residues. The germline V gene encodes CDR1 DFQATT and CDR2 SNEGSKA (reference sequence). The CDR3 loop is CSARVLGNYGHTF. For the CDR3, the DNA is TGCAGTGCTAGAGTCCTGGGAAACTATGGCCACACCTTC.

The chain couples TRBV12-3 or TRBV12-4 to TRBJ1-6, with unresolved D. Trimming left V 3 bases short and J 1 base short, with 7 bases between. The CDR3 consists of 15 residues. Written as DNA, the CDR3 is TGTGCCAGCAGTTTTCAAGGTTCCTATAATTCACCCCTCCACTTT. Protein: CASSFQGSYNSPLHF.

The chain has TRBV9 and TRBJ1-2; TRBD1 aligns across 8 bases. J lost 2 bases, V lost 3 bases, and 6 bases had no gene match. The CDR3 extends over 15 amino acids. From germline, CDR1 is SGDLS and CDR2 YYNGEE. The CDR3 loop reads CASSAMDRENYGYTF. CDR3 nucleotide sequence: TGTGCCAGCAGCGCGATGGACAGGGAAAACTATGGCTACACCTTC.

This chain uses TRBV20-1 with TRBJ1-5; D is unclear. CDR3 length: 16 amino acids. Per germline, CDR1 DFQATT and CDR2 SNEGSKA (reference sequence). Trimming removed 3 bases from V and 2 bases from J, with 17 bases in between. CDR3 loop: CSASWKGSYGNQPQHF. The CDR3 nucleotides read TGCAGTGCTAGTTGGAAGGGCTCGTATGGCAATCAGCCCCAGCATTTT.

The rearrangement uses TRBV5-1 and TRBJ1-1; 7 nucleotides match TRBD1. The junction had 10 bases not matched to a gene; V was cut back by 6 bases and J by 2 bases. Germline V gives CDR1 SGHRS, CDR2 YFSETQ. CDR3 length: 15 residues. In DNA form, the CDR3 reads TGCGCCAGCACCCGGGGTGGGACAGCAAACACTGAAGCTTTCTTT. This sequence encodes CASTRGGTANTEAFF. Full variable domain (outside the CDR3, taken from reference TRBV5-1 and TRBJ1-1): KAGVTQTPRYLIKTRGQQVTLSCSPISGHRSVSWYQQTPGQGLQFLFEYFSETQRNKGNFPGRFSGRQFSNSRSEMNVSTLELGDSALYLCASTRGGTANTEAFFGQGTRLTVV.

This chain connects TRBV6-5 to TRBJ1-5, with no clear D. Germline V gives CDR1 MNHEY, CDR2 SVGAGI. This CDR3 contains 17 residues. Trimming took 4 bases from V and 0 from J, leaving 16 bases between them. The CDR3, as DNA: TGTGCCAGCAGTTCCGGATGGGAGAGTAATAGCAATCAGCCCCAGCATTTT. It yields the protein CASSSGWESNSNQPQHF.

The CDR3 nucleotides are TGTGCCAGCGGCCCGGACAGGGCGGGCCACAATGAGCAGTTCTTC. As protein: CASGPDRAGHNEQFF. The rearrangement links TRBV6-2 or TRBV6-3 to TRBJ2-1; the match to TRBD1 covers 8 bases. This CDR3 region has 15 residues. Germline V gene sequence: CDR1 MNHEY, CDR2 SVGEGT. V lost 8 bases to trimming and J lost 5 bases; unmatched junction nucleotides: 11.

This clonotype has only a few counts. The rearrangement links TRBV10-2 to TRBJ1-2, with D maybe TRBD1 (6 bases). Trimming took 0 bases from V and 5 from J, leaving 13 bases between them. The germline CDR1 and CDR2 sequences are WSHSY and SAAADI. CDR3 length: 15 residues. The CDR3: CASSESEWTAYGYTF. The CDR3 nucleotides are TGCGCCAGCAGTGAGTCTGAATGGACAGCGTATGGCTACACCTTC.

This chain joins TRBV29-1 and TRBJ1-2; possible D gene TRBD1, 6 bases. This CDR3 is built from 13 residues. V dropped 6 bases and J dropped 1 base, with 12 bases sitting between them. Germline CDR1 and CDR2: SQVTM and ANQGSEA. CDR3 DNA sequence: TGCAGCGTCCAAGGGGGGTTTAACTATGGCTACACCTTC. As protein: CSVQGGFNYGYTF.

Of note for this clonotype: The junction departs from the called germline gene at one end, perhaps through a read error. The V gene is TRBV20-1, the J gene TRBJ2-5, with D perhaps matching TRBD2 (6 bases). The CDR3 spans 14 residues. The germline V gene has CDR1 DFQATT and CDR2 SNEGSKA (reference sequence). CDR3 nucleotide sequence: TGCAGTGTTAGAGATGCCAGGGAGGCAGAGACCCAGTACTTC. This sequence encodes CSVRDAREAETQYF.

The rearrangement joins TRBV14 to TRBJ2-3; 10 nucleotides line up with TRBD1. The junction had 11 bases not matched to a gene; V was cut back by 0 bases and J by 5 bases. The CDR3 is 18 amino acids. Germline V gene sequence: CDR1 SGHDN, CDR2 FVKESK. CDR3 residues: CASSQEEYDRGLGDTQYF. The CDR3 coding sequence is TGTGCCAGCAGCCAAGAAGAATACGACAGGGGGCTTGGAGATACGCAGTATTTT.

The chain recombines TRBV6-1 with TRBJ2-3; the D is unclear. CDR1 and CDR2 from the germline V gene are MNHNS and SASEGT. V was shortened by 1 base and J by 4 bases, with 9 bases between the two germline ends. This CDR3 comprises 14 residues. DNA of the CDR3: TGTGCCAGCAGTGAAGGGTCCCCCGCAGATACGCAGTATTTT. Amino acids: CASSEGSPADTQYF.

The chain joins TRBV3-1 to TRBJ2-5; TRBD1 matches 8 bases. The CDR3 runs 14 residues. Germline V gives CDR1 LGHDT, CDR2 YNNKEL (reference sequence). V lost 3 bases to trimming and J lost 11 bases; unmatched junction nucleotides: 11. In nucleotides, the CDR3 is TGTGCCAGCAGCCAGACCACAGGGGGAGGAGAGCAGTACTTC. Encoded protein: CASSQTTGGGEQYF.

The chain combines TRBV9 with TRBJ1-1; D remains unclear. The germline V and J ends were trimmed by 2 bases and 2 bases, with 13 bases remaining between them. The CDR3 is 15 residues long. Germline loops: CDR1 SGDLS, CDR2 YYNGEE. The DNA of the CDR3 is TGTGCCAGCAGCGTCGCAGGCGGGGTCAACACTGAAGCTTTCTTT. Protein product: CASSVAGGVNTEAFF. The whole variable domain, remainder taken from reference TRBV9 and TRBJ1-1, is DSGVTQTPKHLITATGQRVTLRCSPRSGDLSVYWYQQSLDQGLQFLIQYYNGEERAKGNILERFSAQQFPDLHSELNLSSLELGDSALYFCASSVAGGVNTEAFFGQGTRLTVV.

A few counts support this clonotype. This sequence joins TRBV12-3 or TRBV12-4 and TRBJ1-2, with 11 bases aligning to TRBD1. The CDR3 extends over 15 amino acids. Trimming at V came to 1 base and at J to 8 bases, leaving 6 bases not matched to a gene. CDR3 amino acids: CASSLGTGGSMGYTF. CDR3 sequence (DNA): TGTGCCAGCAGTTTAGGGACAGGGGGCTCTATGGGCTACACCTTC.

This chain links TRBV5-5 with TRBJ2-2; 9 positions match TRBD2. The CDR3 loop spans 13 amino acids. Germline V gene sequence: CDR1 SGHKS, CDR2 YYEKEE (reference sequence). V dropped 10 bases and J dropped 5; count of bases not matched to a gene: 6. DNA of the CDR3: TGTGCCGGCGGGAGGGGATTGACCGGGGAGCTGTTTTTT. Protein sequence: CAGGRGLTGELFF.

The V and J genes are TRBV7-6 and TRBJ1-4; D call uncertain. CDR3 length equals 13 residues. Germline CDR1 is SGHVS and CDR2 is FNYEAQ. V lost 6 bases and J 7 bases, leaving 12 bases between the germline ends. This CDR3 reads CASSPQWGEKLFF. CDR3 in DNA: TGTGCCAGCAGTCCTCAGTGGGGTGAAAAACTGTTTTTT. Based on the CDR3 plus reference TRBV7-6 and TRBJ1-4, the full variable domain is GAGVSQSPRYKVTKRGQDVALRCDPISGHVSLYWYRQALGQGPEFLTYFNYEAQQDKSGLPNDRFSAERPEGSISTLTIQRTEQRDSAMYRCASSPQWGEKLFFGSGTQLSVL.

With regard to this clonotype: Germline and junction disagree at one end, which may indicate a read error. This chain connects TRBV2 to TRBJ1-2; D gene uncertain. Germline CDR1 SNHLY, CDR2 FYNNEI. This CDR3 has 15 residues. The CDR3 here is CANSESRVGNYGYTF. CDR3 in DNA: TGTGCCAACAGTGAATCGAGGGTAGGCAACTATGGCTACACCTTC. Full variable domain (outside the CDR3, taken from reference TRBV2 and TRBJ1-2): EPEVTQTPSHQVTQMGQEVILRCVPISNHLYFYWYRQILGQKVEFLVSFYNNEISEKSEIFDDQFSVERPDGSNFTLKIRSTKLEDSAMYFCANSESRVGNYGYTFGSGTRLTVV.

V gene TRBV5-1 combines with J gene TRBJ1-5; D is possibly TRBD1 (6 bases). Deletions cut 2 bases from V and 5 bases from J, with 14 bases between. The CDR3 is made up of 15 amino acids. The V gene's germline CDR1 is SGHRS and CDR2 YFSETQ. The CDR3 is CASSFEGHRDQPQHF. The CDR3, as DNA: TGCGCCAGCAGCTTTGAGGGACACCGTGATCAGCCCCAGCATTTT.

There are a few counts of this clonotype. The V call is TRBV4-3, the J call TRBJ2-5; maybe TRBD2 (6 bases). V lost 0 bases and J 11 bases, leaving 16 bases between the germline ends. The CDR3 length is 14 residues. Germline V lookup: CDR1 LGHNA, CDR2 YSLEER. The DNA of the CDR3 is TGCGCCAGCAGCCAAGATATGGGACTTAATGAGCAGTACTTC. This sequence encodes CASSQDMGLNEQYF.